One sample yielded the 32 T cell receptor beta chains listed below, sequenced in a study of cytomegalovirus exposure and HLA in healthy donors. The PCR made use of 60 Vbeta and 13 Jbeta primers. Repertoires were generated with immunoSEQ multiplex PCR, while TCRdb's copy carries only in-frame clones and drops some. The table shows approximately 150,000 clones, with 70% to 85% occurring only once. Material for sequencing was PBMCs. These receptors all come from a woman in her 30s in good health and CMV-seropositive.

This clone was observed a handful of times. The chain is built from TRBV28 and TRBJ1-1, with D perhaps TRBD1 (5 bases). Trimming took off 2 bases at V and 4 bases at J, with 14 bases between the two ends. Germline CDR1 reads MDHEN; CDR2 reads SYDVKM. The CDR3 contains 15 residues. The CDR3 sequence: CASSLPGNGGTEAFF. The CDR3 bases are TGTGCCAGCAGTTTACCGGGAAACGGGGGCACTGAAGCTTTCTTT.

This chain connects TRBV27 to TRBJ1-3; D unclear. V gave up 3 bases and J gave up 2 bases, with 8 bases separating them. CDR3 length equals 14 residues. Germline V CDR1 and CDR2: MNHEY, SMNVEV (reference sequence). CDR3 sequence: CASSLGGTGNTIYF. DNA of the CDR3: TGTGCCAGCAGTTTGGGAGGAACTGGAAACACCATATATTTT.

The chain is built from TRBV4-3 and TRBJ2-7; TRBD2 agrees at 11 bases. CDR1 and CDR2 from the germline V gene are LGHNA and YSLEER. This CDR3 comprises 16 residues. The V gene end was trimmed by 5 bases and the J gene end by 0 bases; junction bases not matched to a gene: 6. This CDR3 reads CASSGLAGVGSYEQYF. The CDR3 nucleotides read TGCGCCAGCAGCGGACTAGCGGGCGTGGGCTCCTACGAGCAGTACTTC.

This clone was observed a few times. The rearrangement uses TRBV11-2 and TRBJ2-3; D is possibly TRBD2 (6 bases). V dropped 5 bases and J dropped 1 base, with 16 bases sitting between them. The germline V gene has CDR1 SGHAT and CDR2 FQNNGV. The CDR3 runs to 16 residues. CDR3 nucleotides: TGTGCCAGCAGCATGTTTCCGGGACTGGGCACAGATACGCAGTATTTT. Amino acids: CASSMFPGLGTDTQYF. The full variable domain, rest sourced from reference TRBV11-2 and TRBJ2-3, is EAGVAQSPRYKIIEKRQSVAFWCNPISGHATLYWYQQILGQGPKLLIQFQNNGVVDDSQLPKDRFSAERLKGVDSTLKIQPAKLEDSAVYLCASSMFPGLGTDTQYFGPGTRLTVL.

J is TRBJ2-5 and V is TRBV4-3; the match to TRBD2 covers 9 bases. Germline CDR1 reads LGHNA; CDR2 reads YSLEER. This CDR3 has 15 residues. The J segment lost 4 bases and the V segment lost 4 bases, leaving 7 bases of the junction unmatched. CDR3 coding DNA: TGCGCCAGCAGCCTCGGGGTAGCGGGAGCAGAGACCCAGTACTTC. It encodes CASSLGVAGAETQYF.

The gene calls are TRBV7-2 and TRBJ1-5, with 7 bases identical to TRBD1. V shed 5 bases, J shed 5 bases, and the junction held 6 bases outside the gene matches. The CDR3 loop spans 14 amino acids. Germline CDR1 reads SGHTA; CDR2 reads FQGNSA. The CDR3 is CASSARQGDQPQHF. The CDR3 DNA is TGTGCCAGCAGCGCCCGACAGGGAGATCAGCCCCAGCATTTT. The variable domain in full, with the rest retrieved from reference TRBV7-2 and TRBJ1-5, is GAGVSQSPSNKVTEKGKDVELRCDPISGHTALYWYRQSLGQGLEFLIYFQGNSAPDKSGLPSDRFSAERTGGSVSTLTIQRTQQEDSAVYLCASSARQGDQPQHFGDGTRLSIL.

This sequence joins TRBV5-4 and TRBJ2-5; a possible D gene is TRBD1 (6 bases). This CDR3 spans 16 amino acids. Germline values: CDR1 SGHNT, CDR2 YYREEE (reference sequence). V was pared by 4 bases and J by 3 bases, with 19 bases between. The CDR3 sequence is CASSLGQQGFKETQYF. CDR3 coding DNA: TGTGCCAGCAGCCTTGGTCAACAGGGTTTTAAAGAGACCCAGTACTTC.

This chain links TRBV27 with TRBJ2-5, with D perhaps TRBD1 (5 bases). The germline CDR1 and CDR2 sequences are MNHEY and SMNVEV (reference sequence). The CDR3 is 14 residues long. Trimming took 6 bases from V and 4 from J, leaving 15 bases between them. CDR3 amino acids: CASSPGAGLETQYF. In DNA, the CDR3 is TGTGCCAGCAGCCCTGGGGCCGGGTTAGAGACCCAGTACTTC.

J is TRBJ2-3 and V is TRBV4-3; D is possibly TRBD2 (5 bases). The CDR3 is made up of 17 amino acids. The V end lost 0 bases, the J end lost 4 bases, and 17 bases lay between the germline ends. CDR1 and CDR2 (germline): LGHNA, YSLEER. CDR3 bases: TGCGCCAGCAGCCAAGAAGCCGCAGTTCTTAGCGCAGATACGCAGTATTTT. As protein: CASSQEAAVLSADTQYF.

The genes are TRBV7-2 and TRBJ1-1, with D possibly matching TRBD1 (5 bases). Per the germline V gene, CDR1 is SGHTA and CDR2 is FQGNSA. V lost 1 base and J 7 bases, leaving 16 bases between the germline ends. The CDR3 totals 15 residues. CDR3 protein: CASSLGAHIGGEAFF. The CDR3 region has the DNA TGTGCCAGCAGCTTAGGGGCACATATCGGGGGTGAAGCTTTCTTT.

V is TRBV6-5 and J is TRBJ1-5, with unresolved D. The CDR3 runs to 14 residues. Germline-derived CDR1 and CDR2 are MNHEY and SVGAGI. The V end was cut by 2 bases, the J end by 1 base, with 6 bases between. CDR3 region: CASSYARSNQPQHF. In DNA, the CDR3 is TGTGCCAGCAGTTACGCTAGGAGCAATCAGCCCCAGCATTTT.

The V call is TRBV2, the J call TRBJ2-2; 10 nucleotides match TRBD2. Germline CDR1 is SNHLY and CDR2 is FYNNEI. The CDR3 is made up of 14 amino acids. V lost 5 bases to trimming and J lost 4 bases; unmatched junction nucleotides: 1. The CDR3, as DNA: TGTGCCAGCAGTCCTAGCGGGAGCACCGGGGAGCTGTTTTTT. It yields the protein CASSPSGSTGELFF. Looking up the rest from reference TRBV2 and TRBJ2-2 gives the full variable domain: EPEVTQTPSHQVTQMGQEVILRCVPISNHLYFYWYRQILGQKVEFLVSFYNNEISEKSEIFDDQFSVERPDGSNFTLKIRSTKLEDSAMYFCASSPSGSTGELFFGEGSRLTVL.

The V gene is TRBV9, the J gene TRBJ2-7; 9 nucleotides align to TRBD2. Germline CDR1 SGDLS, CDR2 YYNGEE. This CDR3 has 15 amino acids. V lost 3 bases, J lost 5 bases, and 9 bases stayed unmatched. CDR3 sequence reads: CASSGALAGVDEQYF. The CDR3 nucleotides read TGTGCCAGCAGCGGGGCCTTAGCGGGAGTAGACGAGCAGTACTTC. Looking up the rest from reference TRBV9 and TRBJ2-7 gives the full variable domain: DSGVTQTPKHLITATGQRVTLRCSPRSGDLSVYWYQQSLDQGLQFLIQYYNGEERAKGNILERFSAQQFPDLHSELNLSSLELGDSALYFCASSGALAGVDEQYFGPGTRLTVT.

The chain uses TRBV30 and TRBJ1-2; 8 nucleotides line up with TRBD1. Germline CDR1 and CDR2: GTSNPN and SVGIG (reference sequence). Trimming cost V 7 bases and J 5 bases; bases outside gene matches: 9. The CDR3 loop spans 13 amino acids. This CDR3 is CALNLDRVYGYTF. The CDR3 DNA is TGTGCCTTGAATCTGGACAGGGTGTATGGCTACACCTTC. The full variable domain, with the rest looked up from reference TRBV30 and TRBJ1-2, is SQTIHQWPATLVQPVGSPLSLECTVEGTSNPNLYWYRQAAGRGLQLLFYSVGIGQISSEVPQNLSASRPQDRQFILSSKKLLLSDSGFYLCALNLDRVYGYTFGSGTRLTVV.

The chain is built from TRBV4-1 and TRBJ2-1; no clear D gene. This CDR3 comprises 12 residues. V dropped 0 bases and J dropped 8 bases, with 5 bases sitting between them. The germline V gene encodes CDR1 MGHRA and CDR2 YSYEKL. CDR3 bases: TGCGCCAGCAGCCAAGATCTCGATGAGCAGTTCTTC. Translated: CASSQDLDEQFF.

The rearrangement joins TRBV6-6 to TRBJ2-2; the D is unclear. The V end was cut by 0 bases, the J end by 0 bases, with 8 bases between. CDR1 is MNHNY, CDR2 SVGAGI, per germline (reference sequence). The CDR3 length is 16 residues. Here the CDR3 reads CASSYSITSNTGELFF. The DNA for the CDR3 is TGTGCCAGCAGTTACTCGATAACATCGAACACCGGGGAGCTGTTTTTT.

This clone was detected once. J is TRBJ2-1 and V is TRBV6-5, with 10 bases fitting TRBD2. V shed 6 bases and J 4 bases; nucleotides not matched to a gene: 6. Germline CDR1 is MNHEY and CDR2 is SVGAGI. This CDR3 region has 15 residues. The CDR3 nucleotides are TGTGCCAGCAGAAAAACTAGCGGGGCTTACAATGAGCAGTTCTTC. It encodes CASRKTSGAYNEQFF.

A few counts support this clone. The chain recombines TRBV4-1 with TRBJ2-1; 7 bases align to TRBD2. Losses at the gene ends were 6 bases for V and 12 bases for J; bases not matched to a gene: 5. The germline V gene has CDR1 MGHRA and CDR2 YSYEKL. There are 11 residues in the CDR3. The CDR3 loop is CASRSSGVQFF. Here the CDR3 DNA reads TGCGCCAGCAGATCCAGCGGGGTGCAGTTCTTC.

The V call is TRBV7-9, the J call TRBJ2-2, with D unclear. V lost 2 bases, J lost 5 bases, and 12 bases lay in between. There are 15 residues in the CDR3. Germline V gene sequence: CDR1 SEHNR, CDR2 FQNEAQ (reference sequence). The CDR3 region is CASSLIYGVTGELFF. The CDR3 DNA sequence: TGTGCCAGCAGCTTAATCTACGGAGTAACCGGGGAGCTGTTTTTT.

The chain joins TRBV11-3 to TRBJ1-3; the D gene is possibly TRBD1 (5 bases). Germline V gene lookup returns CDR1 SGHNT and CDR2 YENEEA. The CDR3 consists of 17 residues. Trimming stripped 5 bases from V and 0 bases from J, with 17 bases between. CDR3 in amino acids: CASSPGGGGHSGNTIYF. DNA of the CDR3: TGTGCCAGCAGCCCCGGGGGAGGCGGACACTCTGGAAACACCATATATTTT.

The chain uses TRBV5-8 and TRBJ1-4, with D possibly being TRBD1 (5 bases). V was clipped by 2 bases and J by 7 bases, with 6 bases between them. CDR1 and CDR2 (germline): SGHTS, YDEGEE. CDR3 size: 12 residues. The CDR3 region is CASSFGGEKLFF. In nucleotides, the CDR3 is TGTGCCAGCAGCTTCGGGGGTGAAAAACTGTTTTTT.

The CDR3 reads CASSFLVAPGSVGDTQYF. The CDR3 DNA reads TGTGCCAGCAGTTTTCTTGTCGCCCCGGGATCCGTGGGGGATACGCAGTATTTT. The J gene is TRBJ2-3, the V gene TRBV7-8; D may be TRBD2 (5 bases). This CDR3 comprises 18 residues. Trimming removed 6 bases from V and 6 bases from J, with 28 bases in between. CDR1 is SGHVS, CDR2 FQNEAQ, per germline. Drawing the rest from reference TRBV7-8 and TRBJ2-3, the complete variable domain is GAGVSQSPRYKVAKRGQDVALRCDPISGHVSLFWYQQALGQGPEFLTYFQNEAQLDKSGLPSDRFFAERPEGSVSTLKIQRTQQEDSAVYLCASSFLVAPGSVGDTQYFGPGTRLTVL.

In this sample, this clone turned up a few times. This chain uses TRBV9 with TRBJ1-5, with TRBD1 as a possible D gene (6 bases). This CDR3 comprises 16 residues. Trimming cost V 2 bases and J 1 base, with 13 bases left between them. The germline gives CDR1 SGDLS, CDR2 YYNGEE. CDR3 loop: CASSVGEGGSNQPQHF. The CDR3 region has the DNA TGTGCCAGCAGCGTCGGGGAAGGGGGAAGCAATCAGCCCCAGCATTTT.

This sequence joins TRBV28 and TRBJ1-2, with TRBD1 identical over 12 bases. CDR1 is MDHEN and CDR2 is SYDVKM in the germline V gene. The CDR3 contains 14 residues. Losses at the gene ends were 4 bases for V and 7 bases for J; bases not matched to a gene: 4. The CDR3 nucleotides read TGTGCCAGCAGTTCGGGACAGGGGGCTCTTGGCTACACCTTC. Translating it yields CASSSGQGALGYTF.

The chain recombines TRBV12-5 with TRBJ1-3, with a weak D call TRBD1 (5 bases). The V and J ends lost 0 bases and 7 bases respectively, with 10 bases between them. Germline CDR1 reads LGHNT; CDR2 reads FRNRAP. This CDR3 has 14 residues. CDR3 sequence: CASGLVRGGNTIYF. In nucleotides, the CDR3 is TGTGCTAGTGGTTTGGTACGGGGGGGGAACACCATATATTTT.

The rearrangement links TRBV18 to TRBJ2-7; D gene ambiguous. The V and J ends lost 3 bases and 5 bases respectively, with 11 bases between them. The V gene's germline CDR1 is KGHSH and CDR2 LQKENI. The CDR3 has 13 residues. CDR3 in DNA: TGTGCCAGCTCACCTGTAGGCGGTAACGAGCAGTACTTC. As protein: CASSPVGGNEQYF.

Here the CDR3 DNA reads TGTGCCAGTAGCCCTAGGGAGGGGATAGATGAGCAGTTCTTC. It codes for CASSPREGIDEQFF. The genes are TRBV19 and TRBJ2-1, with 7 bases fitting TRBD2. CDR1 LNHDA and CDR2 SQIVND come from the germline V gene (reference sequence). Trimming at V came to 6 bases and at J to 8 bases, leaving 10 bases not matched to a gene. There are 14 residues in the CDR3.

The chain couples TRBV6-5 to TRBJ2-1; 7 bases agree with TRBD1. Germline V gene lookup returns CDR1 MNHEY and CDR2 SVGAGI. The V gene end was trimmed by 5 bases and the J gene end by 0 bases; junction bases not matched to a gene: 4. The CDR3 spans 15 residues. This CDR3 is CASSPRTGSYNEQFF. The CDR3 nucleotides read TGTGCCAGCAGTCCAAGGACAGGCTCCTACAATGAGCAGTTCTTC.

The gene calls are TRBV30 and TRBJ1-5, with TRBD1 identical over 7 bases. The germline gives CDR1 GTSNPN, CDR2 SVGIG (reference sequence). CDR3 length: 14 amino acids. The V segment lost 5 bases and the J segment 0 bases; nucleotides outside the gene matches: 4. The CDR3: CAWAQGVSNQPQHF. The CDR3 coding sequence is TGTGCCTGGGCTCAGGGGGTTAGCAATCAGCCCCAGCATTTT.

This clone was counted once. The chain has TRBV4-2 and TRBJ1-5; D is perhaps TRBD1 (6 bases). CDR3 length: 17 residues. The ends were cut back, 2 bases at V and 4 bases at J, with 18 bases in the middle. CDR1 is LGHNA and CDR2 is YNFKEQ in the germline V gene. This CDR3 is CASSQQTQGGGNQPQHF. In nucleotides, the CDR3 is TGTGCCAGCAGCCAACAAACACAGGGAGGGGGGAATCAGCCCCAGCATTTT.

This clone was seen only a few times. CDR3 coding DNA: TGTGCCAGCAGTGGACTCGCTCAGGACACCGGGGAGCTGTTTTTT. Encoded protein: CASSGLAQDTGELFF. The V call is TRBV6-5, the J call TRBJ2-2; D is possibly TRBD2 (5 bases). V was trimmed by 5 bases and J by 3 bases, leaving 13 bases between them. Germline V gene lookup returns CDR1 MNHEY and CDR2 SVGAGI. CDR3 length: 15 residues.

This clone was found a few times. The chain couples TRBV27 to TRBJ2-1; perhaps TRBD2 as D (5 bases). The ends were cut back, 3 bases at V and 15 bases at J, with 18 bases in the middle. This CDR3 has 13 residues. Germline CDR1 MNHEY, CDR2 SMNVEV (reference sequence). CDR3 coding DNA: TGTGCCAGCAGTTTCGAGGGTGGGCCTAGGAGGTTCTTC. Translated: CASSFEGGPRRFF.